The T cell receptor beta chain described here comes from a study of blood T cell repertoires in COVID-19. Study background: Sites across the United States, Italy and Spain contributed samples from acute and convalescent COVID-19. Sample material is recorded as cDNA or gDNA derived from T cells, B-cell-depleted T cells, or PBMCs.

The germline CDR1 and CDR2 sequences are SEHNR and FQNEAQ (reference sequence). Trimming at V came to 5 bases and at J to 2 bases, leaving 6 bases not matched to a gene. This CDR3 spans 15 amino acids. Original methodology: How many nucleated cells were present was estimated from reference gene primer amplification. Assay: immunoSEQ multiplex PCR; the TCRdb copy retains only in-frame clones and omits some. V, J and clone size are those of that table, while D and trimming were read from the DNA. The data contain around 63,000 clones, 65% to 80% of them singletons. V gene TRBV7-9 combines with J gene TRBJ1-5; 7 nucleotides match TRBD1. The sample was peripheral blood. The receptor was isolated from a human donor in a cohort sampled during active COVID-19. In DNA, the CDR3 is TGTGCCAGCAGCAAAACCGGACAGGGCAATCAGCCCCAGCATTTT. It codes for CASSKTGQGNQPQHF.